These 13 T cell receptor beta chains were sequenced from one sample in a study of blood T cell repertoires in COVID-19. Profiled with immunoSEQ multiplex PCR; TCRdb holds only in-frame clones, not every one. The sample shows 240,000 or so clones, 85% to 90% of them seen only once. Sequenced input: peripheral blood. The receptors were sampled from a woman aged 40 to 50 who had recovered from COVID-19.

The chain links TRBV6-5 to TRBJ1-3; no clear D. The V end was cut by 7 bases, the J end by 0 bases, with 10 bases between. CDR1 is MNHEY and CDR2 is SVGAGI in the germline V gene. The CDR3 extends over 14 amino acids. CDR3 sequence (DNA): TGTGCCAGCACCGCTTCGGGCTCTGGAAACACCATATATTTT. Translated, it gives CASTASGSGNTIYF.

The chain has TRBV25-1 and TRBJ1-1, with TRBD1 identical over 8 bases. CDR1 is MGHDK, CDR2 SYGVNS, per germline. Trimming removed 6 bases from V and 1 base from J; junction bases left unmatched: 4. The CDR3 extends over 14 amino acids. In DNA form, the CDR3 reads TGTGCCAGCAGCCCAGGGGGCGCGAACACTGAAGCTTTCTTT. Its translation: CASSPGGANTEAFF.

This rearrangement joins TRBV2 to TRBJ2-1; 13 bases map to TRBD2. V lost 10 bases, J lost 15 bases, and 9 bases stayed unmatched. The germline V gene encodes CDR1 SNHLY and CDR2 FYNNEI. The CDR3 has 12 residues. The CDR3 is CATTSGRGSGFF. In nucleotides, the CDR3 is TGTGCCACCACTAGCGGGAGGGGTTCGGGGTTCTTC.

Comment on this clone: Different DNA sequences within this sample yield the same CDR3. This chain uses TRBV5-1 with TRBJ2-1, with TRBD2 matching over 13 bases. V gave up 4 bases and J gave up 8 bases; unmatched junction bases: 6. The CDR3 is made up of 15 amino acids. Germline CDR1 is SGHRS and CDR2 is YFSETQ. The CDR3, as DNA: TGCGCCAGCAGCCCAGGACTAGCGGGAGTTGATGAGCAGTTCTTC. Amino acids: CASSPGLAGVDEQFF.

This rearrangement joins TRBV15 to TRBJ1-6; 9 positions agree with TRBD1. The V and J ends lost 0 bases and 11 bases, in that order; junction bases with no gene match: 2. The germline CDR1 and CDR2 sequences are LNHNV and YYDKDF (reference sequence). The length of the CDR3 is 14 residues. The DNA of the CDR3 is TGTGCCACCAGCAGAGACGACAGGGGGGCACCCCTCCACTTT. Translated: CATSRDDRGAPLHF.

The CDR3: CASSLGVAGATGELFF. In nucleotides, the CDR3 is TGCGCCAGCAGCTTGGGGGTAGCGGGAGCCACCGGGGAGCTGTTTTTT. The chain is built from TRBV5-1 and TRBJ2-2; 9 bases map to TRBD2. Unmatched junction bases numbered 4, after V lost 0 bases and J lost 4 bases. Germline assignment: CDR1 SGHRS and CDR2 YFSETQ. There are 16 residues in the CDR3. Full variable domain (rest looked up from reference TRBV5-1 and TRBJ2-2): KAGVTQTPRYLIKTRGQQVTLSCSPISGHRSVSWYQQTPGQGLQFLFEYFSETQRNKGNFPGRFSGRQFSNSRSEMNVSTLELGDSALYLCASSLGVAGATGELFFGEGSRLTVL.

The rearrangement joins TRBV6-2 or TRBV6-3 to TRBJ2-7; tentatively, D is TRBD2 (6 bases). Per the germline V gene, CDR1 is MNHEY and CDR2 is SVGEGT. There are 15 residues in the CDR3. The V end was cut by 5 bases, the J end by 6 bases, with 20 bases between. CDR3 sequence: CASSQRRDLPLEQYF. The CDR3 DNA follows: TGTGCCAGCAGTCAAAGACGGGACTTACCCCTCGAGCAGTACTTC.

This chain joins TRBV25-1 and TRBJ2-1; tentative D call: TRBD1 (6 bases). This CDR3 spans 14 amino acids. Looked up from germline, CDR1 is MGHDK and CDR2 is SYGVNS. Trimming left V 7 bases short and J 4 bases short, with 14 bases between. The CDR3 region has the DNA TGTGCCAGCACCGGGACATTACTGTACAATGAGCAGTTCTTC. Translation gives CASTGTLLYNEQFF.

The chain carries TRBV9 and TRBJ1-1, with D maybe TRBD1 (6 bases). Germline V gives CDR1 SGDLS, CDR2 YYNGEE. Trimming left V 4 bases short and J 4 bases short, with 11 bases between. CDR3 length: 13 residues. The CDR3 DNA sequence: TGTGCCAGCAGCCGCAGGGGTGGCACTGAAGCTTTCTTT. Residues: CASSRRGGTEAFF. Drawing the rest from reference TRBV9 and TRBJ1-1, the complete variable domain is DSGVTQTPKHLITATGQRVTLRCSPRSGDLSVYWYQQSLDQGLQFLIQYYNGEERAKGNILERFSAQQFPDLHSELNLSSLELGDSALYFCASSRRGGTEAFFGQGTRLTVV.

The chain uses TRBV10-3 and TRBJ1-1; possibly TRBD1 for D (5 bases). V lost 2 bases to trimming and J lost 3 bases, with 10 bases between them. This CDR3 contains 14 residues. Germline CDR1 is ENHRY and CDR2 is SYGVKD. The DNA for the CDR3 is TGTGCCATCAGTGAGGTGGGGCTCGACACTGAAGCTTTCTTT. As protein: CAISEVGLDTEAFF.

V gene TRBV3-1 (or the pseudogene TRBV3-2) combines with J gene TRBJ1-6; D remains unclear. Trimming removed 2 bases from V and 6 bases from J, with 14 bases in between. Germline loops: CDR1 LGHDT, CDR2 YNNKEL (reference sequence). The CDR3 is made up of 16 amino acids. The CDR3 reads CASSQPLTTGNSPLHF. DNA of the CDR3: TGTGCCAGCAGCCAACCACTGACTACGGGTAATTCACCCCTCCACTTT.

The chain joins TRBV25-1 to TRBJ1-1; D uncertain. Germline V gene sequence: CDR1 MGHDK, CDR2 SYGVNS. The CDR3 consists of 15 residues. The germline V and J ends were trimmed by 3 bases and 1 base, with 12 bases remaining between them. This CDR3 is CASSEGWAGNTEAFF. CDR3 bases: TGTGCCAGCAGTGAGGGCTGGGCCGGGAACACTGAAGCTTTCTTT.

The rearrangement uses TRBV4-3 and TRBJ2-7, with D tentatively TRBD2 (5 bases). V was pared by 1 base and J by 2 bases, with 12 bases between. This CDR3 is built from 15 residues. Germline-derived CDR1 and CDR2 are LGHNA and YSLEER. The CDR3 here is CASSQGAGHTYEQYF. In DNA, the CDR3 is TGCGCCAGCAGCCAAGGGGCGGGCCACACCTACGAGCAGTACTTC.